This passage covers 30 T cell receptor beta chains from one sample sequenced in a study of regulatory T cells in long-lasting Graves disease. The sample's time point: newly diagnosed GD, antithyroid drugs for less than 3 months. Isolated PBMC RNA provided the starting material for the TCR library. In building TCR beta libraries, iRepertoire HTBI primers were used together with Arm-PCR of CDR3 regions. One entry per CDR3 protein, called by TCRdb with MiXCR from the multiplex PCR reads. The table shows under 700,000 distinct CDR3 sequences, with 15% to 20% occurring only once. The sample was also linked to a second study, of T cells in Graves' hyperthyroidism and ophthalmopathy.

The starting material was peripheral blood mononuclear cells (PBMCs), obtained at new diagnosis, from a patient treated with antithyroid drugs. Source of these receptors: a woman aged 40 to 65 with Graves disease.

In nucleotides, the CDR3 is TGTGCCAGCAGTTACTTAAGCCTGACTAGCGGGGGGGCCTTTGAGCAGTTCTTC. Protein product: CASSYLSLTSGGAFEQFF. This chain links TRBV27 with TRBJ2-1, with TRBD2 identical over 14 bases. The trim removed 4 bases at V and 9 bases at J, leaving 14 bases unmatched. This CDR3 spans 18 amino acids. The V gene's germline CDR1 is MNHEY and CDR2 SMNVEV (reference sequence).

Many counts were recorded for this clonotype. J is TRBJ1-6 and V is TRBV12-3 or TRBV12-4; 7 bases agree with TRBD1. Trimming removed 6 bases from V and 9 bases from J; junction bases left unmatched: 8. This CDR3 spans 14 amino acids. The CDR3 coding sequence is TGTGCCAGCAGCGAGACAGGGACGACTTCACCCCTCCACTTT. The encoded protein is CASSETGTTSPLHF.

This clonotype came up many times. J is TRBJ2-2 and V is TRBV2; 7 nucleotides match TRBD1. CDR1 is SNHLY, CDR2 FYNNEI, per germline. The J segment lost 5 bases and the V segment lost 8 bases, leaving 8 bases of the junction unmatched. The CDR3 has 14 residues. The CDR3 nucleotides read TGTGCCAGCGTGGGTCAGGGGGTAACCGGGGAGCTGTTTTTT. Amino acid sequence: CASVGQGVTGELFF.

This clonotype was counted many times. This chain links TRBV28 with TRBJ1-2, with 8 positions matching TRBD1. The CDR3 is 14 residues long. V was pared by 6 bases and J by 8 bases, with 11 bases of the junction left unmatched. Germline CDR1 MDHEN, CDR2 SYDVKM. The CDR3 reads CASSLAGGRGGYTF. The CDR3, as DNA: TGTGCCAGCAGCTTGGCAGGGGGCAGAGGCGGCTACACCTTC.

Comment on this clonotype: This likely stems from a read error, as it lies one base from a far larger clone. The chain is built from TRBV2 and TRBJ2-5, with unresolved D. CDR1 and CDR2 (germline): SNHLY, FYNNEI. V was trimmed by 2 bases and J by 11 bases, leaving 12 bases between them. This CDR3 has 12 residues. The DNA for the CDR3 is TGTGCCAGCAGTGAATCCTACAATGAGCAGTACTTC. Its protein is CASSESYNEQYF.

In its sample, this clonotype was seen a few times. The CDR3 loop is CASSGWDSANTGELFF. The CDR3 DNA reads TGTGCCAGCAGCGGGTGGGACAGCGCGAACACCGGGGAGCTGTTTTTT. V usage is TRBV9 and J usage is TRBJ2-2; 7 nucleotides align to TRBD1. Trimming took 3 bases from V and 0 from J; bases not matched to a gene: 5. CDR1 is SGDLS, CDR2 YYNGEE, per germline. The CDR3 extends over 16 amino acids.

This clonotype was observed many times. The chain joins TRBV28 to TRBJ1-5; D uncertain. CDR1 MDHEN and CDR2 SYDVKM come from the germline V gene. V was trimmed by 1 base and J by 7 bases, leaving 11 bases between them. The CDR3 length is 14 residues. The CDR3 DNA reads TGTGCCAGCAGTTTATCTGAGGACCGACAGCCCCAGCATTTT. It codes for CASSLSEDRQPQHF.

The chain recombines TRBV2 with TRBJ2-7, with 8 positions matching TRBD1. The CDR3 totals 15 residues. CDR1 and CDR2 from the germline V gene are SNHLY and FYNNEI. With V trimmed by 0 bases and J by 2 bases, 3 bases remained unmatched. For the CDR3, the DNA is TGTGCCAGCAGTGAAGCGGGGGACAGGCCCTACGAGCAGTACTTC. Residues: CASSEAGDRPYEQYF.

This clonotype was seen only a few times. The CDR3 DNA sequence: TGTGCCAGCAGTAATTGGGGGGGGGCCGGTGAGACCCAGTACTTC. This translates into CASSNWGGAGETQYF. V is TRBV2 and J is TRBJ2-5, with D possibly being TRBD2 (7 bases). The CDR3 has 15 residues. Per germline, CDR1 SNHLY and CDR2 FYNNEI. V was shortened by 5 bases and J by 5 bases, with 18 bases between the two germline ends.

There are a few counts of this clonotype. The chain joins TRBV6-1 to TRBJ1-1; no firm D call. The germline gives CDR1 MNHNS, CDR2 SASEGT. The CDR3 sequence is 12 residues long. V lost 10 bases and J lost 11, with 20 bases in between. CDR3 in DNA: TGTGCCACCCAAAGCCAAGTCAGTGAGGCTTTCTTT. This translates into CATQSQVSEAFF.

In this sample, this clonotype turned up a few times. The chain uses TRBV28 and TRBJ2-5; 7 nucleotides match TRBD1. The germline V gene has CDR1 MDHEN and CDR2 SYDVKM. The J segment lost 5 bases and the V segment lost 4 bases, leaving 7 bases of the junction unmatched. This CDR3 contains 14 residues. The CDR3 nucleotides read TGTGCCAGCAGTTCCTACAGGGGACGGGAGACCCAGTACTTC. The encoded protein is CASSSYRGRETQYF.

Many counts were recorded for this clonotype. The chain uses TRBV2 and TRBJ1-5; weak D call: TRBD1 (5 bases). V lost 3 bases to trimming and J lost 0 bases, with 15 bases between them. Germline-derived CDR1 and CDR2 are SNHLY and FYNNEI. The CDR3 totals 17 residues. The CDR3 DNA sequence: TGTGCCAGCAGTGAGCTGTGGGGGATTTATAGCAATCAGCCCCAGCATTTT. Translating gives CASSELWGIYSNQPQHF.

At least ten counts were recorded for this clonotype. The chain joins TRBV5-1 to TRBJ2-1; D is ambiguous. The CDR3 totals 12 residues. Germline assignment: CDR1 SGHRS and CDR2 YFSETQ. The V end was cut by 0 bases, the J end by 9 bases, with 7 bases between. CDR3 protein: CASSLDYREQFF. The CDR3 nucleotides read TGCGCCAGCAGCTTGGATTACCGTGAGCAGTTCTTC.

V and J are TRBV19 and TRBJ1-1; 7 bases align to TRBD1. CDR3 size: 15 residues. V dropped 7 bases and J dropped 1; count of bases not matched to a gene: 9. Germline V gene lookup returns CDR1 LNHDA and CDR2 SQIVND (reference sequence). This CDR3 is CASTDRVMGNTEAFF. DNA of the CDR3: TGTGCCAGTACCGACAGGGTAATGGGGAACACTGAAGCTTTCTTT. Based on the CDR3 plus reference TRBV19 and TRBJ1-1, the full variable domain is DGGITQSPKYLFRKEGQNVTLSCEQNLNHDAMYWYRQDPGQGLRLIYYSQIVNDFQKGDIAEGYSVSREKKESFPLTVTSAQKNPTAFYLCASTDRVMGNTEAFFGQGTRLTVV.

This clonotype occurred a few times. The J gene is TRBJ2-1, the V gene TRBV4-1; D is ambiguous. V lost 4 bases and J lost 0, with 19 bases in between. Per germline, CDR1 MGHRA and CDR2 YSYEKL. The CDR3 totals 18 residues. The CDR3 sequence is CASSPPPPNIRSYNEQFF. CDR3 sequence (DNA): TGCGCCAGCAGCCCCCCCCCACCGAACATTCGCTCCTACAATGAGCAGTTCTTC.

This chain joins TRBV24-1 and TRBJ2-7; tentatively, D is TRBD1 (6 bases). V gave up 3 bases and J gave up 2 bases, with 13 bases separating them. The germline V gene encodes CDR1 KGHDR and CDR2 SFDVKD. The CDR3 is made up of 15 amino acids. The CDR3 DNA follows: TGTGCCACCAGTGATCCGACGACAGGACCCTACGAGCAGTACTTC. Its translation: CATSDPTTGPYEQYF.

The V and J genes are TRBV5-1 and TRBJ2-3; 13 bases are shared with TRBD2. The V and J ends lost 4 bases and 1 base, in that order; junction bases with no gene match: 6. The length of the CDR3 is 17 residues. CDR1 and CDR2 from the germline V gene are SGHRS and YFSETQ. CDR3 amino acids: CASSPGLAGAGTDTQYF. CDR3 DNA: TGCGCCAGCAGCCCCGGACTAGCGGGGGCGGGCACAGATACGCAGTATTTT.

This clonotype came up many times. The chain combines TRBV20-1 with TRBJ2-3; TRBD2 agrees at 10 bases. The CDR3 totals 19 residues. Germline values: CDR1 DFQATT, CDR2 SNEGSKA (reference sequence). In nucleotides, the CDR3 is TGCAGCGCCTTAGCGGGGGGCTTCTCGACCTCACTTAGCACAGATACGCAGTATTTT. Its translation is CSALAGGFSTSLSTDTQYF.

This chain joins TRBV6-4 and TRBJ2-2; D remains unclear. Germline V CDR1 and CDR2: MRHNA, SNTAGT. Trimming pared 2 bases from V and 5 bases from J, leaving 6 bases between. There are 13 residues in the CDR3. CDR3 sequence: CASSDKGTGELFF. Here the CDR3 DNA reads TGTGCCAGCAGTGACAAAGGGACCGGGGAGCTGTTTTTT.

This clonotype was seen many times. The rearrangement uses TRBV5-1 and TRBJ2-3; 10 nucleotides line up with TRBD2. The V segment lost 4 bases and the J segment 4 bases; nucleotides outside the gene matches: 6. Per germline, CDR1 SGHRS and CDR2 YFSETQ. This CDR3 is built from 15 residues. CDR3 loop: CASSAQRGGADTQYF. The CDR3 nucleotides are TGCGCCAGCAGCGCCCAGCGGGGGGGGGCAGATACGCAGTATTTT.

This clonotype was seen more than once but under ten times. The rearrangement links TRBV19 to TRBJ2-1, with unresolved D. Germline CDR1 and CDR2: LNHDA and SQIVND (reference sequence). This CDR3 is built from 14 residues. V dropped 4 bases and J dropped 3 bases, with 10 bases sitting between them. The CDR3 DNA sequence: TGTGCCAGTAGTAGGTCGGTGGGCTACAATGAGCAGTTCTTC. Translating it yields CASSRSVGYNEQFF.

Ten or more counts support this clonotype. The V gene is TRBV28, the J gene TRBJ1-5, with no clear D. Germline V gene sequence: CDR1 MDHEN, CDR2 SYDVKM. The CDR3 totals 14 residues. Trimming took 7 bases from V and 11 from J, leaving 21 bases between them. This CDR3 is CASTLFRGTGAQHF. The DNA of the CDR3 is TGTGCCAGCACCCTATTCCGGGGTACCGGGGCCCAGCATTTT. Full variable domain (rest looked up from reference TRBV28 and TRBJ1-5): DVKVTQSSRYLVKRTGEKVFLECVQDMDHENMFWYRQDPGLGLRLIYFSYDVKMKEKGDIPEGYSVSREKKERFSLILESASTNQTSMYLCASTLFRGTGAQHFGDGTRLSIL.

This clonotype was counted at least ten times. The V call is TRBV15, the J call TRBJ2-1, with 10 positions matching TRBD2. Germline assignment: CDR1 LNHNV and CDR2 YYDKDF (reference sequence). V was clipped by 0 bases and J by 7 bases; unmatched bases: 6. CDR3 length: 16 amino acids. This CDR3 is CATSRDFSGGNNEQFF. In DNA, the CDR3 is TGTGCCACCAGCAGAGATTTTAGCGGGGGGAATAATGAGCAGTTCTTC. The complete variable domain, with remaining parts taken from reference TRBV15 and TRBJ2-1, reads DAMVIQNPRYQVTQFGKPVTLSCSQTLNHNVMYWYQQKSSQAPKLLFHYYDKDFNNEADTPDNFQSRRPNTSFCFLDIRSPGLGDTAMYLCATSRDFSGGNNEQFFGPGTRLTVL.

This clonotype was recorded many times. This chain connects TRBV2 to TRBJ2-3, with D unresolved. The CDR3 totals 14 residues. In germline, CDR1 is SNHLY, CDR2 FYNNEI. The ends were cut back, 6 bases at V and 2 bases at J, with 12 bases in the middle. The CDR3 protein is CASSSVLTTDTQYF. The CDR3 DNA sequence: TGTGCCAGCAGCTCAGTATTAACCACAGATACGCAGTATTTT.

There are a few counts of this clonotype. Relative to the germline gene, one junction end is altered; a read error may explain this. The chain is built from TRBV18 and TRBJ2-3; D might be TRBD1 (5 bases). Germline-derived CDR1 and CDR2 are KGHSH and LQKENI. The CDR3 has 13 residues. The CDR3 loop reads CANSPPQGDTQYF. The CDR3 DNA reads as TGTGCCAACTCACCCCCTCAGGGAGATACGCAGTATTTT.

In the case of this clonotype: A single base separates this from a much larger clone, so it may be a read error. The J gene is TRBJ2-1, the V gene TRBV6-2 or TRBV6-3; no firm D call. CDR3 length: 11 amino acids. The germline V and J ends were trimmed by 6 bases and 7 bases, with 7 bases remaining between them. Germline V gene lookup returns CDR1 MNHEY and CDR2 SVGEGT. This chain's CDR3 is CASREWNEQFF. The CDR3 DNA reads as TGTGCCAGCAGGGAGTGGAATGAGCAGTTCTTC.

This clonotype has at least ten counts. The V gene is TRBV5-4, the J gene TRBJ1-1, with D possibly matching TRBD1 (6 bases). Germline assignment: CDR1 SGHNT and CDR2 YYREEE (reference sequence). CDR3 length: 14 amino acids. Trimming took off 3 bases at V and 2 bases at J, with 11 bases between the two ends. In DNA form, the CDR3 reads TGTGCCAGCAGCTGGGGGGGCGGAAACACTGAAGCTTTCTTT. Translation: CASSWGGGNTEAFF.

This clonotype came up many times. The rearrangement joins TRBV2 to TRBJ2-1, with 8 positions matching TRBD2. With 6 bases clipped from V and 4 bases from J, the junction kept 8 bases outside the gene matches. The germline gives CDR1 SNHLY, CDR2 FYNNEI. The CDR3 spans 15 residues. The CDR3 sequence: CASRDGLAIYNEQFF. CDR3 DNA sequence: TGTGCCAGCAGAGATGGACTAGCCATTTACAATGAGCAGTTCTTC.

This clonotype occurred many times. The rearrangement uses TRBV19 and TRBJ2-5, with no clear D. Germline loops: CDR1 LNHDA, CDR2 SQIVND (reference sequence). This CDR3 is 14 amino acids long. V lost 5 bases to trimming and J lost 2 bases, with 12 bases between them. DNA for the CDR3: TGTGCCAGTAGTGTAGTTTGGAGACAAGAGACCCAGTACTTC. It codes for CASSVVWRQETQYF.

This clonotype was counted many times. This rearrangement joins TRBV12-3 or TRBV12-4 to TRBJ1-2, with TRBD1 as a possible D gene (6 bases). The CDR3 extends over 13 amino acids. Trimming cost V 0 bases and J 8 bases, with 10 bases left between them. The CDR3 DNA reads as TGTGCCAGCAGTTTAGCACAGGGTTCCGGCTACACCTTC. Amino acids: CASSLAQGSGYTF.